Sequencing of this TCR beta chain was carried out in a study of vaccination and CD4 T cells after COVID-19. Study information: Convalescent donors were composed of six males and four females, of whom two were Hispanic.

Sequencing of DNA taken from cultured CD4+ T cells relied on the Oncomine TCR Beta short-read assay. TCRdb passed the PCR reads through MiXCR, listing each CDR3 protein once. Here the sample spans thousands of distinct CDR3 sequences, roughly 52% being singletons. This clonotype came up a few times. Its antigen is not identified. The CDR3 has 14 amino acids. V was clipped by 8 bases and J by 4 bases; unmatched bases: 7. Germline-derived CDR1 and CDR2 are LNHDA and SQIVND (reference sequence). Treatment reported: approximately 10-day PBMC culture with coronavirus spike peptide pools or control peptides (ViraFEST assay). CD4+ T cells that came from the unexposed donor were collected before the COVID-19 pandemic (2011-2018). SARS-CoV-2 S/N and four cold-coronavirus spikes were used to probe unexposed-donor CD4+ T cells, cells permitting.

The specimen sequenced was CD4+ T cells from blood, cultured in vitro. The TCR originated in a human donor in good health. The rearrangement uses TRBV19 and TRBJ1-1; 10 bases fit TRBD1. CDR3 nucleotide sequence: TGTGCCAGTTTGGACAGGGGGGATGGCACTGAAGCTTTCTTT. Protein: CASLDRGDGTEAFF.